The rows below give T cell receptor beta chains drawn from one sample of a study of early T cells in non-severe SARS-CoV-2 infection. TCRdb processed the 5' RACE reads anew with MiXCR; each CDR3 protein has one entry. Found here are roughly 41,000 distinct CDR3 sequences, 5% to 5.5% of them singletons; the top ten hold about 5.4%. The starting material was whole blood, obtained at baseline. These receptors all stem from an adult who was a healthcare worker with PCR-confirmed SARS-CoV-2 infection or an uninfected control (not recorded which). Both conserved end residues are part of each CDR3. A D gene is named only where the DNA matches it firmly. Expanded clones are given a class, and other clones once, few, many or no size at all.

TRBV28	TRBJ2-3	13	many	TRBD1	TGTGCGCTGGGACAGGGAGTAACAGATACGCAGTATTTT	CALGQGVTDTQYF
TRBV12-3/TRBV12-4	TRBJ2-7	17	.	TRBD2	TGTGCCAGCAGTTTAATGCGGCAGACTAGCCTTCCTGGGGAGCAGTACTTC	CASSLMRQTSLPGEQYF
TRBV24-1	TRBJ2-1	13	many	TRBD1	TGTGCCACCGGAGATAACAGGGGAAGGCGGCAGTTCTTC	CATGDNRGRRQFF
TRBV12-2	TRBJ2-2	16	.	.	TGTGCAAGTCACTTGATCCGGGACGAAAACACCGGGGAGCTGTTTTTT	CASHLIRDENTGELFF
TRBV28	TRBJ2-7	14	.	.	TGTGCCAGCAGGGAGGGAGTATTGTCCTACGAGCAGTACTTC	CASREGVLSYEQYF
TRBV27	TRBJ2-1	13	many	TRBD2	TGTGCCAGCATGCTAGCGGGAGATGGTGAGCAGTTCTTC	CASMLAGDGEQFF
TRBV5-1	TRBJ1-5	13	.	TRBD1	TGCGCCAGCAGCCCGGGACAGGGGCAGCCCCAGCATTTT	CASSPGQGQPQHF
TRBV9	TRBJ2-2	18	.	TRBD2	TGTGCCAGCAGCGTCCGGACTAGCGGGAGGTTCGGCACCGGGGAGCTGTTTTTT	CASSVRTSGRFGTGELFF
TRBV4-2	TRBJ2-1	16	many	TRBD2	TGTGCCAGCAGCCTGGGACTAGGGAGCTCCTACAATGAGCAGTTCTTC	CASSLGLGSSYNEQFF
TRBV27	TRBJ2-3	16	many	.	TGTGCCAGCAGTCCCGGGACACAAGTTAGCACAGATACGCAGTATTTT	CASSPGTQVSTDTQYF
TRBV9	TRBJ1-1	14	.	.	TGTGCCAGCAGGAACCCGAGGGCGAACACTGAAGCTTTCTTT	CASRNPRANTEAFF
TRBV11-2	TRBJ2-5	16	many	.	TGTGCCAGCAGCTTACTCGGACCGCGGACACAAGAGACCCAGTACTTC	CASSLLGPRTQETQYF
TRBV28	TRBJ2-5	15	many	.	TGTGCCAGCAGTTTAGTGTTCGGACAGCAAGAGACCCAGTACTTC	CASSLVFGQQETQYF
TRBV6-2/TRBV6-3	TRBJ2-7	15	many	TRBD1	TGTGCCAGCAGTCCCGAGGGACAGGGAATGAACGAGCAGTACTTC	CASSPEGQGMNEQYF
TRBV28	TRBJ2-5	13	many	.	TGTGCCAGCACCCGTACGTTGCAAGAGACCCAGTACTTC	CASTRTLQETQYF
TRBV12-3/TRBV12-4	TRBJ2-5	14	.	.	TGTGCCAGCAGTTTGCCCCAAACCCAAGAGACCCAGTACTTC	CASSLPQTQETQYF
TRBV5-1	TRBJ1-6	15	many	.	TGCGCCAGCAGCTGGGGTGGACAGTCTAATTCACCCCTCCACTTT	CASSWGGQSNSPLHF
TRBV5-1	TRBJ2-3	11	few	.	TGCGCCAGCAGGCTCACAGATACGCAGTATTTT	CASRLTDTQYF
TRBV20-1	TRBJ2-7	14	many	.	TGCAGTGCTAGACGTCTAGTAGGAGACTACGAGCAGTACTTC	CSARRLVGDYEQYF
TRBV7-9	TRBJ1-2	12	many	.	TGTGCCAGCAGCCCGACCGGGACCTACTACACCTTC	CASSPTGTYYTF
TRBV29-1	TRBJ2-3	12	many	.	TGCAGCGTTGAAGGATCAGTAGATACGCAGTATTTT	CSVEGSVDTQYF
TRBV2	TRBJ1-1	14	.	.	TGTGCCAGCAGTGAATTGGCGTGGAACACTGAAGCTTTCTTT	CASSELAWNTEAFF
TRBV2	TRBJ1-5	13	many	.	TGTGCCAGCGCCTCTGGAGGGTTGGTGACCCAGCATTTT	CASASGGLVTQHF
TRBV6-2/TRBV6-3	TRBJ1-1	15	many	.	TGTGCCAGCAGTCACAGGAGACACGGGAACACTGAAGCTTTCTTT	CASSHRRHGNTEAFF
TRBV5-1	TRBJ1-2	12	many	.	TGCGCCAGCAGCTCAATTGGGGATGGCTACACCTTC	CASSSIGDGYTF
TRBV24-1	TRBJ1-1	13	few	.	TGTGCCACCAGTGATTGGTCCCGCACTGAAGCTTTCTTT	CATSDWSRTEAFF
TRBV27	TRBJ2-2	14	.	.	TGTGCCAGCAGTTTCGCGGGCGGAACCGGGGAGCTGTTTTTT	CASSFAGGTGELFF
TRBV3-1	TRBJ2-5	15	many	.	TGTGCCAGCAGCCAAGAAGAAGCGTACCAAGAGACCCAGTACTTC	CASSQEEAYQETQYF
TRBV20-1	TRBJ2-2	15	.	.	TGCAGTGCTAGACAGCTGACAGGGAACACCGGGGAGCTGTTTTTT	CSARQLTGNTGELFF
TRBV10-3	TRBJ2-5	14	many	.	TGCGCCATCAGTGTAGGAGCTAACCAAGAGACCCAGTACTTC	CAISVGANQETQYF
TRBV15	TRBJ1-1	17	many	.	TGTGCCACCAGCAGAGATGGTCAGGGGAATCGGAACACTGAAGCTTTCTTT	CATSRDGQGNRNTEAFF
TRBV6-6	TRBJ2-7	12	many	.	TGTGCCAGCAGTTACTCAGCCTACGAGCAGTACTTC	CASSYSAYEQYF
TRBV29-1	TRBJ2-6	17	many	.	TGCAGCGTTGTCTCATACAGGGATCAAACTGGGGCCAACGTCCTGACTTTC	CSVVSYRDQTGANVLTF
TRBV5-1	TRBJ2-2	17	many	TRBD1	TGCGCCAGCAGCTTGGGCCCAGGACAGGGGGCGACCGGGGAGCTGTTTTTT	CASSLGPGQGATGELFF
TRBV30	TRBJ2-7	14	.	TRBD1	TGTGCCTGGAGATTGACAGGGGCCACCTACGAGCAGTACTTC	CAWRLTGATYEQYF
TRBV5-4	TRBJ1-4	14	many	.	TGTGCCAGCAGCTTGTTTTCCGGGGACGAAAAACTGTTTTTT	CASSLFSGDEKLFF
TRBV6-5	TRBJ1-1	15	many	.	TGTGCCAGCAGTTACTCTCGCACTTTGAACACTGAAGCTTTCTTT	CASSYSRTLNTEAFF
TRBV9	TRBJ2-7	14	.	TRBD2	TGTGCCAGCAGCAGAGCCGGGAGGGGGTACGAGCAGTACTTC	CASSRAGRGYEQYF
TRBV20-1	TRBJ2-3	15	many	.	TGCAGTGCTAGAGATCTCAACAGGCGGACAGATACGCAGTATTTT	CSARDLNRRTDTQYF
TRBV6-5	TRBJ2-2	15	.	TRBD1	TGTGCCAGCAGTAGACAGGGGCAATACACCGGGGAGCTGTTTTTT	CASSRQGQYTGELFF
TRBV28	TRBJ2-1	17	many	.	TGTGCCAGCAGCCCCCCGGGGAGCGCAAGCTCCTACAATGAGCAGTTCTTC	CASSPPGSASSYNEQFF
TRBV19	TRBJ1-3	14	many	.	TGTGCCAGTATTCAGGGTGGCTCTGAAAACACCATATATTTT	CASIQGGSENTIYF
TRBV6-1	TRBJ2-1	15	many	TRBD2	TGTGCCAGCAGTGACACTAGCGGCTCCTACAATGAGCAGTTCTTC	CASSDTSGSYNEQFF
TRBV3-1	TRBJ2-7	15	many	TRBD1	TGTGCCAGCAGCCCCGGGACAGGGAGAACCTACGAGCAGTACTTC	CASSPGTGRTYEQYF
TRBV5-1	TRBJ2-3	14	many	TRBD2	TGCGCCAGCAGTTTAGCGGGAGTAACAGATACGCAGTATTTT	CASSLAGVTDTQYF
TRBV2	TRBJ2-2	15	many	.	TGTGCCAGCGCCCGGGGGACTGCCAGCACCGGGGAGCTGTTTTTT	CASARGTASTGELFF
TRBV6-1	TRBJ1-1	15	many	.	TGTGCCAGCACCATATGGGGGGGAGGGGACACTGAAGCTTTCTTT	CASTIWGGGDTEAFF
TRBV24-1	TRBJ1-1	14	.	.	TGTGCCACCAGTGATTCCGAACCAGGGGCTGAAGCTTTCTTT	CATSDSEPGAEAFF
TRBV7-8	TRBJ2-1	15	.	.	TGTGCCAGCAGCTTACCAGTACAGATTTACAATGAGCAGTTCTTC	CASSLPVQIYNEQFF
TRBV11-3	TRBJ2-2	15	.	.	TGTGCCAGCAGCCAGGGCGTCTCGAACACCGGGGAGCTGTTTTTT	CASSQGVSNTGELFF